The rows below give T cell receptor beta chains drawn from one sample of a study of a mutant IDH1 vaccine in newly diagnosed glioma. These receptors lack a known antigen. Assay used: immunoSEQ multiplex PCR; TCRdb lists only in-frame clones, some missing. The sample contains 30,000 to 45,000 clones, roughly nine tenths of which appear only once. Material: PBMCs, obtained from a glioma patient whose treatment included an IDH1 peptide vaccine. The receptor source for this set is a man aged 45-60 years with glioma. Both conserved end residues are part of each CDR3. A D gene is named only where the DNA matches it firmly. Clone size appears in some rows only: once, few, many, or a class for an expanded clone.

>few|NA|TRBV27|TRBJ2-5
CASSAPRGTQYF
TGTGCCAGCAGTGCACCCCGTGGGACCCAGTACTTC
>NA|NA|TRBV27|TRBJ1-2
CASSTNPVNYGYTF
TGTGCCAGCAGCACCAACCCCGTTAACTATGGCTACACCTTC
>NA|TRBD2|TRBV19|TRBJ2-1
CATSETSGGRTYNEQFF
TGTGCCACCTCCGAGACTAGCGGGGGGCGAACCTACAATGAGCAGTTCTTC
>NA|NA|TRBV28|TRBJ1-2
CASSFVGYGYTF
TGTGCCAGCAGTTTTGTGGGGTATGGCTACACCTTC
>NA|NA|TRBV2|TRBJ2-1
CASSELRRVHEQFF
TGTGCCAGCAGTGAATTACGCAGGGTTCATGAGCAGTTCTTC
>once|NA|TRBV6-5|TRBJ1-1
CASSYSVQRMNTEAFF
TGTGCCAGCAGTTACTCAGTACAGCGGATGAACACTGAAGCTTTCTTT
>NA|NA|TRBV6-1|TRBJ2-5
CASSATHRALGETQYF
TGTGCCAGCAGTGCTACCCACAGGGCACTAGGGGAGACCCAGTACTTC
>once|TRBD1|TRBV7-8|TRBJ2-7
CASSLTGAGSYEQYF
TGTGCCAGCAGCTTGACAGGGGCGGGATCCTACGAGCAGTACTTC
>NA|NA|TRBV5-5|TRBJ2-5
CASTRQEETQYF
TGTGCCAGCACCCGCCAGGAGGAGACCCAGTACTTC
>NA|NA|TRBV4-1|TRBJ1-2
CASSQEPTGANYGYTF
TGCGCCAGCAGCCAAGAACCGACAGGAGCTAACTATGGCTACACCTTC
>NA|NA|TRBV19|TRBJ1-1
CASSIRGPNTEAFF
TGTGCCAGTAGTATCAGGGGCCCGAACACTGAAGCTTTCTTT
>NA|TRBD1|TRBV5-1|TRBJ1-4
CASSLGSRDRDEKLFF
TGCGCCAGCAGCTTAGGGTCCCGGGACAGGGACGAAAAACTGTTTTTT
>NA|NA|TRBV28|TRBJ2-7
CASSRPPDGEQYF
TGTGCCAGCAGTCGCCCCCCCGATGGTGAGCAGTACTTC
>NA|NA|TRBV5-6|TRBJ1-5
CASSLVNQPQHF
TGTGCCAGCAGCTTGGTGAATCAGCCCCAGCATTTT
>NA|NA|TRBV9|TRBJ2-1
CASSAEGPVWDNEQFF
TGTGCCAGCAGCGCGGAGGGGCCGGTTTGGGACAATGAGCAGTTCTTC
>NA|TRBD2|TRBV29-1|TRBJ2-7
CSVEIAGTNYEQYF
TGCAGCGTTGAAATAGCGGGGACTAACTACGAGCAGTACTTC
>NA|TRBD1|TRBV27|TRBJ2-7
CASSLGDSYEQYF
TGTGCCAGCAGCTTAGGGGACAGTTACGAGCAGTACTTC
>once|NA|TRBV7-8|TRBJ1-1
CASSATGRKDTEAFF
TGTGCCAGCAGCGCTACAGGGAGGAAGGACACTGAAGCTTTCTTT
>NA|NA|TRBV27|TRBJ1-2
CASSPTRVGYGYTF
TGTGCCAGCAGTCCGACCAGGGTCGGCTATGGCTACACCTTC
>NA|TRBD1|TRBV18|TRBJ2-7
CASSPPGRQGIYEQYF
TGTGCCAGCTCACCACCGGGACGACAGGGAATCTACGAGCAGTACTTC
>NA|TRBD1|TRBV27|TRBJ1-5
CASSPSAGTGRFGSNQPQHF
TGTGCCAGCAGTCCGTCGGCCGGGACAGGGAGGTTCGGGAGCAATCAGCCCCAGCATTTT
>NA|NA|TRBV6-1|TRBJ1-2
CASSEGYGYTF
TGTGCCAGCAGTGAGGGGTATGGCTACACCTTC
>NA|NA|TRBV27|TRBJ2-3
CASSSSHIYTDTQYF
TGTGCCAGCAGTTCCTCCCACATCTACACAGATACGCAGTATTTT
>NA|NA|TRBV4-3|TRBJ1-1
CASSHDLGVNTEAFF
TGCGCCAGCAGCCATGACCTGGGGGTGAACACTGAAGCTTTCTTT
>once|NA|TRBV25-1|TRBJ2-2
CASSDVTGYSGELFF
TGTGCCAGCAGTGACGTGACAGGATACTCGGGGGAGCTGTTTTTT
>NA|NA|TRBV27|TRBJ1-6
CASQRAGGNSPLHF
TGTGCCAGTCAGAGGGCGGGCGGGAATTCACCCCTCCACTTT
>NA|TRBD1|TRBV5-1|TRBJ1-6
CASSLTPPGQSSYNSPLHF
TGCGCCAGCAGCTTGACCCCTCCGGGACAGAGCTCCTATAATTCACCCCTCCACTTT
>few|NA|TRBV29-1|TRBJ2-7
CSVVDRTEQYF
TGCAGCGTTGTTGACAGGACCGAGCAGTACTTC
>NA|TRBD1|TRBV2|TRBJ2-7
CASSEGQGALRYF
TGTGCCAGCAGTGAAGGGCAGGGGGCGCTTCGGTACTTC
>NA|TRBD1|TRBV6-6|TRBJ2-7
CASRLDRGLSYEQYF
TGTGCCAGCAGACTTGACAGGGGGCTTTCCTACGAGCAGTACTTC
>NA|TRBD1|TRBV28|TRBJ1-1
CASSQTGTGRYTEAFF
TGTGCCAGCAGTCAGACAGGGACGGGGCGATACACTGAAGCTTTCTTT